These 17 T cell receptor beta chains came from one sample sequenced in a study of blood T cell repertoires in COVID-19 (dated by TCRdb to 2020 to 2022). The receptor library was made with the immunoSEQ multiplex PCR assay. TCRdb mirrors the immuneACCESS table, restricted to in-frame sequences. Some clones are absent from its copies; in checked studies, under half trace to an unresolved V gene, and the reason for the others is unknown. In this sample the table shows more than 95,000 clones, approximately 90% of which occur a single time. The ten most abundant clones make up about 1.7% of the sample. The source material was peripheral blood. The source is a man in his 60s with acute or convalescent COVID-19.

The chain joins TRBV12-3 or TRBV12-4 to TRBJ2-5; no clear D gene. There are 12 residues in the CDR3. V was cut by 6 bases and J by 5 bases, with 10 bases left in between. CDR3: CASSLHGETQYF. The CDR3 DNA is TGTGCCAGCAGCCTACACGGGGAGACCCAGTACTTC.

The chain carries TRBV7-8 and TRBJ1-2, with D possibly TRBD1 on 5 matching bases. Germline lookup yields CDR1 SGHVS and CDR2 FQNEAQ. Trimming took 4 bases from V and 4 from J, leaving 13 bases between them. This CDR3 contains 14 residues. The CDR3 nucleotides are TGTGCCAGCAGCTCCACGACAGTGGGCTATGGCTACACCTTC. It yields the protein CASSSTTVGYGYTF.

The rearrangement uses TRBV6-5 and TRBJ2-1; D unclear. The germline V gene has CDR1 MNHEY and CDR2 SVGAGI. V was shortened by 2 bases and J by 4 bases, with 15 bases between the two germline ends. The CDR3 covers 16 residues. In DNA, the CDR3 is TGTGCCAGCAGTTACCTTTCAGGTACCCTATACAATGAGCAGTTCTTC. This codes for CASSYLSGTLYNEQFF.

This rearrangement joins TRBV30 to TRBJ1-1; 8 bases are shared with TRBD1. Germline lookup yields CDR1 GTSNPN and CDR2 SVGIG (reference sequence). The CDR3 contains 12 residues. V was pared by 4 bases and J by 5 bases, with 3 bases of the junction left unmatched. The CDR3 protein is CAWTTGGTEAFF. The CDR3 DNA reads TGTGCCTGGACCACAGGGGGTACTGAAGCTTTCTTT.

The rearrangement links TRBV7-6 to TRBJ2-1, with D possibly TRBD2 on 6 matching bases. This CDR3 spans 13 amino acids. Deletions cut 1 base from V and 8 bases from J, with 9 bases between. CDR1 and CDR2 from the germline V gene are SGHVS and FNYEAQ. This CDR3 reads CASSLGSGDEQFF. As DNA, the CDR3 is TGTGCCAGCAGCTTAGGGTCGGGGGATGAGCAGTTCTTC.

This clone was detected only once. The CDR3 DNA is TGTGCCAGCAGCTTTGGCAGGGGAAATTCACCCCTCCACTTT. Translation gives CASSFGRGNSPLHF. The chain combines TRBV11-2 with TRBJ1-6, with a tentative D call TRBD1 (6 bases). Germline CDR1 SGHAT, CDR2 FQNNGV. The CDR3 runs 14 residues. Trimming took 3 bases from V and 7 from J, leaving 10 bases between them.

The sample holds one count of this clone. The chain recombines TRBV10-1 with TRBJ2-3; 8 nucleotides match TRBD2. V was clipped by 7 bases and J by 4 bases; unmatched bases: 10. Germline V gene sequence: CDR1 WNHNN, CDR2 SYGVQD (reference sequence). CDR3 length equals 15 residues. The CDR3 sequence: CASTRTSGGADTQYF. The DNA of the CDR3 is TGCGCCAGCACGAGAACCAGCGGGGGTGCAGATACGCAGTATTTT.

The gene calls are TRBV6-1 and TRBJ1-5, with D maybe TRBD1 (6 bases). CDR1 and CDR2 (germline): MNHNS, SASEGT. The CDR3 is 16 amino acids. V was trimmed by 1 base and J by 2 bases, leaving 12 bases between them. In DNA, the CDR3 is TGTGCCAGCAGTGAAGTGAAGGGGGATGGCAATCAGCCCCAGCATTTT. This sequence encodes CASSEVKGDGNQPQHF.

The genes are TRBV5-1 and TRBJ2-1, with TRBD1 matching 8 bases. Looked up from germline, CDR1 is SGHRS and CDR2 is YFSETQ. The CDR3 is 19 residues long. V shed 0 bases, J shed 0 bases, and the junction held 11 bases outside the gene matches. Here the CDR3 DNA reads TGCGCCAGCAGCTTGGACAGGACAGGGCTCTTAAGCTCCTACAATGAGCAGTTCTTC. This sequence encodes CASSLDRTGLLSSYNEQFF.

The rearrangement links TRBV15 to TRBJ1-2, with 7 nucleotides matching TRBD1. V trimming: 7 bases; J trimming: 2 bases; junction bases outside the gene matches: 4. CDR1 and CDR2 (germline): LNHNV, YYDKDF (reference sequence). This CDR3 has 13 residues. The CDR3 region is CATTLTGNYGYTF. The CDR3 region has the DNA TGTGCCACCACCTTGACAGGGAACTATGGCTACACCTTC.

The chain joins TRBV5-4 to TRBJ1-2; 10 bases map to TRBD1. Trimming took 2 bases from V and 5 from J; bases not matched to a gene: 6. Germline V gene sequence: CDR1 SGHNT, CDR2 YYREEE (reference sequence). This CDR3 has 15 residues. CDR3 region: CASSFPGQGRYGYTF. The CDR3 DNA follows: TGTGCCAGCAGCTTTCCGGGACAGGGGCGTTATGGCTACACCTTC.

The V call is TRBV5-5, the J call TRBJ1-3; D not resolved. The CDR3 totals 15 residues. The V end lost 0 bases, the J end lost 0 bases, and 7 bases lay between the germline ends. Germline loops: CDR1 SGHKS, CDR2 YYEKEE (reference sequence). Written as DNA, the CDR3 is TGTGCCAGCAGCTTGGGGCACCTCTCTGGAAACACCATATATTTT. Protein product: CASSLGHLSGNTIYF.

Here the CDR3 reads CASSLDGGSTLHF. The CDR3 region has the DNA TGTGCCAGCAGCCTGGACGGGGGTTCGACCCTCCACTTT. The chain has TRBV27 and TRBJ1-6; D possibly corresponds to TRBD1 (5 bases). The CDR3 sequence is 13 residues long. Germline CDR1 reads MNHEY; CDR2 reads SMNVEV (reference sequence). V lost 6 bases, J lost 14 bases, and 17 bases lay in between.

The chain carries TRBV5-1 and TRBJ1-4; 8 bases are shared with TRBD1. With V trimmed by 0 bases and J by 3 bases, 10 bases remained unmatched. The CDR3 has 18 amino acids. CDR1 SGHRS and CDR2 YFSETQ come from the germline V gene. The CDR3 DNA reads TGCGCCAGCAGCTTGGAGGGTGCAGGGGGCTGGTCTAATGAAAAACTGTTTTTT. It is translated as CASSLEGAGGWSNEKLFF.

This chain joins TRBV5-1 and TRBJ2-2, with D perhaps matching TRBD2 (5 bases). This CDR3 comprises 16 residues. From germline, CDR1 is SGHRS and CDR2 YFSETQ. V was shortened by 0 bases and J by 5 bases, with 14 bases between the two germline ends. CDR3 amino acids: CASSLGRGRRTGELFF. For the CDR3, the DNA is TGCGCCAGCAGCTTGGGTCGGGGTCGGCGGACCGGGGAGCTGTTTTTT.

This clone was counted a few times. This chain uses TRBV19 with TRBJ1-6, with D possibly TRBD1 on 6 matching bases. Deletions cut 3 bases from V and 5 bases from J, with 11 bases between. The length of the CDR3 is 15 residues. Germline loops: CDR1 LNHDA, CDR2 SQIVND (reference sequence). CDR3 region: CASSIRTADNSPLHF. CDR3 DNA sequence: TGTGCCAGTAGTATTAGGACAGCGGATAATTCACCCCTCCACTTT.

The chain links TRBV6-5 to TRBJ1-1; 7 nucleotides line up with TRBD1. V lost 7 bases and J lost 5; bases outside the gene matches: 13. This CDR3 has 15 residues. Germline CDR1 reads MNHEY; CDR2 reads SVGAGI. The CDR3 protein is CASTKGQTRGTEAFF. As DNA, the CDR3 is TGTGCCAGCACCAAGGGACAGACCCGAGGTACTGAAGCTTTCTTT.